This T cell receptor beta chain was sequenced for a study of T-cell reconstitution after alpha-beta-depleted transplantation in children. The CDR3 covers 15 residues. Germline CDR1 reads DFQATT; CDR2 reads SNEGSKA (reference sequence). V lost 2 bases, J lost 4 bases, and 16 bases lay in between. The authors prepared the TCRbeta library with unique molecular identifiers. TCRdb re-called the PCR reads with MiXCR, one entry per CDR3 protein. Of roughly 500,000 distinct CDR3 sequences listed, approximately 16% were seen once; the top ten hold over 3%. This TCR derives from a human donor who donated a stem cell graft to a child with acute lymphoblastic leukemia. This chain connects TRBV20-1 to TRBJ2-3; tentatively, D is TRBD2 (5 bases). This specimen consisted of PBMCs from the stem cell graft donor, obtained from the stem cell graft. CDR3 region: CSARPGIDVADTQYF. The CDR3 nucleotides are TGCAGTGCTAGACCCGGGATTGACGTTGCAGATACGCAGTATTTT.